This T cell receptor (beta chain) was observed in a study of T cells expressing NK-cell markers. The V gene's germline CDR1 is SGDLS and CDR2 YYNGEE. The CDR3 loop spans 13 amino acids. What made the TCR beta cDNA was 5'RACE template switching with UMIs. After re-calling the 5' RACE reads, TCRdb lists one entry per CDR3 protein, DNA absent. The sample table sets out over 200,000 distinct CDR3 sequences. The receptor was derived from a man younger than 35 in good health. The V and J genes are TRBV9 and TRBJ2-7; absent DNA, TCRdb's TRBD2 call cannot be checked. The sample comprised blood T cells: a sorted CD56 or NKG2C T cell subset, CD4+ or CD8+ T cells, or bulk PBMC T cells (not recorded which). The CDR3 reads CASSPRTSGEQYF.